Listed here is a single TCR beta chain. What it recognizes is unknown. Compared with germline, one end of the junction differs, possibly owing to a read error. This sample was included in a study of beta chain features in type 1 diabetes. Regarding the study as a whole: For Type 1 diabetes patients, all four CD4+ subsets carried TCRB CDR3s that were moderately but significantly shorter. cDNA sequencing could over-represent cells with high TCR expression.

The entirety of the isolated RNA underwent reverse transcription, so expressed TCRB transcripts were sequenced. The method was immunoSEQ multiplex PCR; TCRdb's version includes in-frame clones alone and lacks a portion of them. The table includes about 930,000 clones, 15% to 20% detected once. This CDR3 is 13 amino acids long. CDR1 is LGHNA and CDR2 is YSLEER in the germline V gene. The clonotype was recovered from a woman in her late teens or twenties in good health. This chain uses TRBV4-3 with TRBJ1-2; D is undetermined. Source material: naive CD4+ T cells from blood. This CDR3 reads CASSQDLGYDYTF. CDR3 sequence (DNA): TGCGCCAGCAGCCAAGATCTGGGGTATGACTACACCTTC.